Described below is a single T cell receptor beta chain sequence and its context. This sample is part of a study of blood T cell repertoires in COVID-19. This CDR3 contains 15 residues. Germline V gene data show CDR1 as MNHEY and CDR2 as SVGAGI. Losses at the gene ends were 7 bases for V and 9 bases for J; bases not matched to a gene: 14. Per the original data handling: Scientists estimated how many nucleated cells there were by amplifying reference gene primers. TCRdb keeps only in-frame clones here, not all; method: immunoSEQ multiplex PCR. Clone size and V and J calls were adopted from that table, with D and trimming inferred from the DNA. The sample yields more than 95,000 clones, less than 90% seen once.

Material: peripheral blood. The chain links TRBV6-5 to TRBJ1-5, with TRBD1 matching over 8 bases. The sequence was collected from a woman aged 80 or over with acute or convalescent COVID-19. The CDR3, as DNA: TGTGCCAGCACCCCAGAAAGGGCAGGGGGCCTGCCCCAGCATTTT. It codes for CASTPERAGGLPQHF.